The clone carrying this T cell receptor beta chain was counted between two and nine times. Its antigen is currently unknown. Trimming stripped 1 base from V and 2 bases from J, with 11 bases between. The CDR3 length is 15 residues. Germline V gene data show CDR1 as LGHNA and CDR2 as YNFKEQ. The entry originates in a study of response to subunit inactivated influenza vaccine. Study-level results: Few additional T cells are recruited per seasonal influenza vaccination, authors suggested.

TCRdb analysed the RT-PCR reads with MiXCR anew, one entry per CDR3 protein. The sample yields around 520,000 distinct CDR3 sequences, roughly 12% seen once. The V and J genes are TRBV4-2 and TRBJ2-5, with a possible D match to TRBD1 (6 bases). This TCR was sampled from a man aged 50-59 years who received an inactivated influenza vaccine. The sample here was PBMCs from blood, taken on the day of vaccination. The CDR3, as DNA: TGTGCCAGCAGCCAAGGGACAGCCATACAAGAGACCCAGTACTTC. As protein: CASSQGTAIQETQYF.